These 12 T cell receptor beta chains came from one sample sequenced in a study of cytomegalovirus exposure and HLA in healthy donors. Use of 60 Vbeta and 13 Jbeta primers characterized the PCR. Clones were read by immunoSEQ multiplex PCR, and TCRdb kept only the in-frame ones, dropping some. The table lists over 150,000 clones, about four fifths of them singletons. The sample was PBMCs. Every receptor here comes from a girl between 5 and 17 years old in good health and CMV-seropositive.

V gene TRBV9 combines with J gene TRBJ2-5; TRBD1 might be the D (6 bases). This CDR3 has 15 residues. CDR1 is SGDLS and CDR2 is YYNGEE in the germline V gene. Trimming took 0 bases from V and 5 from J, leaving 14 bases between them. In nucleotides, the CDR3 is TGTGCCAGCAGCGTAGTGGTGGGGGCCCGGGAGACCCAGTACTTC. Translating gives CASSVVVGARETQYF.

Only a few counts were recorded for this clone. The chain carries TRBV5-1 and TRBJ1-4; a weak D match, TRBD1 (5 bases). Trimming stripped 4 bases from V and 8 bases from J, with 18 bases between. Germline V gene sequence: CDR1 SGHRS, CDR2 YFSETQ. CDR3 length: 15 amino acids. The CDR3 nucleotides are TGCGCCAGCAGCCCGGCAGCAGGGATCGAGGAAAAACTGTTTTTT. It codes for CASSPAAGIEEKLFF.

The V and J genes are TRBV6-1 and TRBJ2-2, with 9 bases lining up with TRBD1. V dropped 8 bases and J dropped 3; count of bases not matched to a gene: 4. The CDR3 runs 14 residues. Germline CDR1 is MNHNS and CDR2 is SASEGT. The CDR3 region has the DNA TGTGCCAGCGGGGGGACAGGGTACACCGGGGAGCTGTTTTTT. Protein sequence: CASGGTGYTGELFF.

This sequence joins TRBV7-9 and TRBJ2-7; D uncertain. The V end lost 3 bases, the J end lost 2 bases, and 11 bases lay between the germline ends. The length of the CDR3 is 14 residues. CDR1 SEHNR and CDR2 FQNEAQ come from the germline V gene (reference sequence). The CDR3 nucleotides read TGTGCCAGCAGCTTCCCGGGTCTCCCCTACGAGCAGTACTTC. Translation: CASSFPGLPYEQYF.

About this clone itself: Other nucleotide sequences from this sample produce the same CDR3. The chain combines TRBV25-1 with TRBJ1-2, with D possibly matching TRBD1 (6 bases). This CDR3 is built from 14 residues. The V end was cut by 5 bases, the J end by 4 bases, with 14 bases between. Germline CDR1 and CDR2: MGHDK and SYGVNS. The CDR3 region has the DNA TGTGCCAGCAGTCAGACAGGTGGCAGCTATGGCTACACCTTC. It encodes CASSQTGGSYGYTF.

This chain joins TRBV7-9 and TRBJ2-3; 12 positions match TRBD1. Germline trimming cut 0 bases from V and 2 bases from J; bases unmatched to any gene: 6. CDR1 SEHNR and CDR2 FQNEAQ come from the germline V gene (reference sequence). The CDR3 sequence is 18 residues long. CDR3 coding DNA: TGTGCCAGCAGCTTAGCCGGGACAGGGGGCTCGTTCACAGATACGCAGTATTTT. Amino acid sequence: CASSLAGTGGSFTDTQYF.

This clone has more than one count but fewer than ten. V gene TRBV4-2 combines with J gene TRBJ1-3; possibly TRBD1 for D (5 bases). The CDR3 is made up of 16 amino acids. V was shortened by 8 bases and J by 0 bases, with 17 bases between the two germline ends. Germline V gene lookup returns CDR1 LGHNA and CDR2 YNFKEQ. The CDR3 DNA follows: TGTGCCAGCGGAGAATGGCGGGGCGACTCTGGAAACACCATATATTTT. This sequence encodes CASGEWRGDSGNTIYF.

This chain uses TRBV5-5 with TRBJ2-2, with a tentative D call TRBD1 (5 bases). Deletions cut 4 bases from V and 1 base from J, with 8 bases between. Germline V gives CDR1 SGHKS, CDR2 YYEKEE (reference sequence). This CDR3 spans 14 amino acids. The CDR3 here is CASSRTGNTGELFF. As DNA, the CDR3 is TGTGCCAGCAGCCGAACAGGGAACACCGGGGAGCTGTTTTTT.

CDR3 residues: CASSLYSYGYTF. CDR3 bases: TGTGCCAGCAGCTTATACAGTTATGGCTACACCTTC. The chain carries TRBV7-9 and TRBJ1-2; D is uncertain. V lost 2 bases and J 5 bases, leaving 6 bases between the germline ends. Looked up from germline, CDR1 is SEHNR and CDR2 is FQNEAQ (reference sequence). The CDR3 has 12 amino acids.

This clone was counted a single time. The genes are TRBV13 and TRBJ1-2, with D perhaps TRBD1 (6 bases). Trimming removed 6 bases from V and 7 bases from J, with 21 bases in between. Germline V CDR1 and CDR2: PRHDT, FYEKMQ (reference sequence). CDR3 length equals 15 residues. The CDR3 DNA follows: TGTGCCAGCAGTCGCCTCCTGGCAGGGGTAGGTGGCTACACCTTC. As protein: CASSRLLAGVGGYTF.

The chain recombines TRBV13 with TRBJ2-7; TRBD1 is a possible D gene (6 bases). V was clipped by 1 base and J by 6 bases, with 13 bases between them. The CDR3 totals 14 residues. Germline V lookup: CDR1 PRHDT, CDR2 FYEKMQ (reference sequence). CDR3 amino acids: CASSLDGVRGEQYF. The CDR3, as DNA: TGTGCCAGCAGCTTAGATGGAGTCAGGGGCGAGCAGTACTTC.

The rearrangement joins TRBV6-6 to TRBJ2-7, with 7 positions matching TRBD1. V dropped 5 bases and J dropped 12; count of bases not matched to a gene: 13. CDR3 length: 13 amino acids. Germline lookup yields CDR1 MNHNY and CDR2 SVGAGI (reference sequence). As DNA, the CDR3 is TGTGCCAGCAGTCCGGGACAGACTCGTTGGCTGTACTTC. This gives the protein CASSPGQTRWLYF.